The rows below give T cell receptor beta chains drawn from one sample of a study of OX40 agonist ivuxolimab in advanced cancers. Generated by immunoSEQ multiplex PCR, the TCRdb table keeps only in-frame clones and is missing some. The sample carries roughly 100,000 clones, about 85% recorded once. Here the sequenced sample was CD4+ or CD8+ T cells sorted from blood, taken in a trial of the OX40 agonist ivuxolimab. The receptors stem from an adult with an advanced solid tumor such as melanoma, head and neck, liver or kidney cancer. CDR3s include the opening cysteine and the closing phenylalanine or tryptophan. The D gene is left open where the match is weak.

>-|13|TRBJ2-2|TRBV19
CASTQGNTGELFF
>-|15|TRBJ2-5|TRBV5-1
CASISITQGVETQYF
>-|17|TRBJ1-5|TRBV7-9
CASSLDIGVGGDQPQHF
>-|15|TRBJ2-1|TRBV7-6
CASSFRTEFDNEQFF
>-|14|TRBJ1-2|TRBV21-1
CASSLRTGGYGYTF
>-|12|TRBJ2-7|TRBV4-1
CATSSGTYEQYF
>-|14|TRBJ2-4|TRBV11-2
CASSLKPLQALSYF
>TRBD1|17|TRBJ2-7|TRBV19
CASSIDGQGLGSYEQYF
>TRBD1|15|TRBJ1-6|TRBV28
CASSLRAQGASPLHF
>TRBD1|13|TRBJ2-7|TRBV6-5
CASRVQGAGEQYF
>-|14|TRBJ1-3|TRBV10-2
CASSPTVSGNTIYF
>TRBD2|13|TRBJ2-1|TRBV19
CASTSGFDNEQFF
>TRBD2|14|TRBJ2-7|TRBV18
CASSPGLGVNEQYF
>-|14|TRBJ1-5|TRBV11-3
CASTLGILNQPQHF
>-|14|TRBJ2-3|TRBV28
CASSSGLNTDTQYF
>TRBD1|15|TRBJ2-7|TRBV28
CASSSITGVRYEQYF
>TRBD2|13|TRBJ2-5|TRBV19
CASSHNGGETQYF
>TRBD1|15|TRBJ1-2|TRBV5-1
CASSLVGGQGSGYTF
>TRBD2|15|TRBJ2-7|TRBV11-2
CASSTGLAGAYEQYF
>-|13|TRBJ1-4|TRBV7-2
CASSLDPNEKLFF
>TRBD1|15|TRBJ1-6|TRBV30
CALRLGDRNNSPLHF
>-|13|TRBJ1-1|TRBV4-3
CASSPRGPSEAFF
>TRBD1|13|TRBJ1-1|TRBV19
CASADRGVTEAFF
>-|14|TRBJ1-1|TRBV27
CASNLGGGNTEAFF
>-|13|TRBJ1-2|TRBV5-1
CASSLTRDYGYTF
>-|14|TRBJ1-5|TRBV28
CASSRPLRNQPQHF
>-|12|TRBJ1-2|TRBV30
CAYNRDGNGYTF
>TRBD2|13|-|TRBV9
CASSAGTSTEQYF
>TRBD1|14|TRBJ1-4|TRBV7-2
CASSPGTGERKLFF
>-|14|TRBJ2-1|TRBV2
CASSEVSGYNEQFF
>TRBD2|13|TRBJ2-7|TRBV29-1
CSVDVGGSYEQYF
>TRBD2|20|TRBJ2-7|TRBV6-1
CASSEWVSGEWEGQGREQYF
>-|12|TRBJ2-1|TRBV12-5
CASGLLTNEQFF
>-|16|TRBJ2-6|TRBV7-6
CASSPTTGLGANVLTF
>-|15|TRBJ2-2|TRBV5-4
CASSPLATNTGELFF
>-|13|TRBJ2-1|TRBV7-9
CASSLDASNEQFF
>-|16|TRBJ2-3|TRBV28
CASSLIVRGGTDTQYF
>-|13|TRBJ2-5|TRBV13
CASARRGGETQYF
>TRBD2|16|TRBJ2-1|TRBV27
CASLYSGTSGYNEQFF
>-|14|TRBJ2-5|TRBV19
CASSISRVGETQYF
>-|11|TRBJ1-2|TRBV5-4
CASSSGYGYTF
>TRBD1|14|TRBJ1-1|TRBV19
CASSISGTGPEAFF
>-|15|TRBJ2-7|TRBV6-6
CASRTTNGGPYEQYF
>-|15|TRBJ1-2|TRBV12-1
CASSPPPPNIYGYTF
>TRBD2|19|TRBJ2-5|TRBV4-2
CASSQDGDLAGNPQETQYF
>-|13|TRBJ2-3|TRBV4-2
CASSQASEDTQYF
>-|15|TRBJ1-5|TRBV2
CASSVTVYSNRPQHF
>-|11|TRBJ2-7|TRBV28
CASTNTYEQYF
>-|11|TRBJ1-3|TRBV29-1
CSVAAGNTIYF
>-|13|TRBJ2-1|TRBV28
CASRFSSYNEQFF
>TRBD2|17|TRBJ2-1|TRBV27
CASSLNHPAGGFHEQFF